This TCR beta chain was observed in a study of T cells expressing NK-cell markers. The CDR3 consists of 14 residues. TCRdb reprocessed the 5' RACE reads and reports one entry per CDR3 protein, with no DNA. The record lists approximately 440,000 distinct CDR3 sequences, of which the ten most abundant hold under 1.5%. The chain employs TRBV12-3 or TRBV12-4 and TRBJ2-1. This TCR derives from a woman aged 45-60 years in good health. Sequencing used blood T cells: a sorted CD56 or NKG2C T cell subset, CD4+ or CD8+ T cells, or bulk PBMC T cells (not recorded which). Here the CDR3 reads CASRTGRAYNEQFF.